These 21 T cell receptor beta chains share one sample of origin, sequenced in a study of shared clonotypes between healthy human individuals. Libraries were prepared by immunoSEQ multiplex PCR; TCRdb keeps only in-frame clonotypes and omits some of them. Among 660,000 or so clones listed, about 96% were seen once. In the naive CD8 group, cells lacked CD45RO and were positively selected for CCR7, so terminally differentiated effector memory CD45RA+ cells were left out. Material for sequencing was naive CD8+ T cells sorted from blood. The receptors were sampled from a woman aged 25-40 years in good health.

The chain employs TRBV27 and TRBJ2-1, with 9 bases that match TRBD2. The CDR3 is made up of 15 amino acids. V was pared by 1 base and J by 6 bases, with 4 bases of the junction left unmatched. The V gene's germline CDR1 is MNHEY and CDR2 SMNVEV (reference sequence). CDR3 amino acids: CASSLYSGSPNEQFF. Written as DNA, the CDR3 is TGTGCCAGCAGTTTATATAGCGGGAGCCCCAATGAGCAGTTCTTC.

V is TRBV4-1 and J is TRBJ2-1; the match to TRBD2 covers 7 bases. CDR1 MGHRA and CDR2 YSYEKL come from the germline V gene. After removal of 0 bases from V and 2 bases from J, the junction contained 7 bases not matched to a gene. The CDR3 has 17 amino acids. CDR3: CASSQDLVSGTYNEQFF. CDR3 coding DNA: TGCGCCAGCAGCCAAGATCTGGTCAGCGGGACCTACAATGAGCAGTTCTTC.

This clone was counted once. The chain employs TRBV28 and TRBJ2-7; D might be TRBD1 (5 bases). V lost 4 bases and J lost 3, with 25 bases in between. Germline V lookup: CDR1 MDHEN, CDR2 SYDVKM. The length of the CDR3 is 18 residues. The CDR3 sequence: CASSSLGHGRLRDYEQYF. CDR3 coding DNA: TGTGCCAGCAGTTCATTAGGACACGGCCGCCTTAGGGACTACGAGCAGTACTTC.

To note about this clone: Within the sample, other DNA sequences also encode this same CDR3. The chain uses TRBV5-6 and TRBJ2-3, with D unclear. Germline CDR1 SGHDT, CDR2 YYEEEE. Trimming took off 2 bases at V and 4 bases at J, with 5 bases between the two ends. This CDR3 spans 12 amino acids. The CDR3 sequence: CASSLSSDTQYF. The CDR3 DNA reads TGTGCCAGCAGCTTATCGTCAGATACGCAGTATTTT.

The sample holds one count of this clone. The rearrangement links TRBV28 to TRBJ2-6, with a weak D call TRBD1 (6 bases). Germline loops: CDR1 MDHEN, CDR2 SYDVKM. Trimming removed 10 bases at V and 0 bases at J, with 19 bases between. This CDR3 has 17 amino acids. CDR3 sequence: CATGERDIGSGANVLTF. The CDR3 DNA sequence: TGTGCCACAGGGGAAAGGGACATCGGCTCTGGGGCCAACGTCCTGACTTTC.

This clone was detected a few times. V is TRBV29-1 and J is TRBJ1-2; D remains ambiguous. Germline V lookup: CDR1 SQVTM, CDR2 ANQGSEA. The CDR3 totals 12 residues. V was clipped by 2 bases and J by 8 bases, with 12 bases between them. CDR3 sequence: CSVEYQPHGYTF. CDR3 bases: TGCAGCGTTGAATACCAGCCCCACGGCTACACCTTC.

The V and J genes are TRBV28 and TRBJ1-2; D not certain. Germline-derived CDR1 and CDR2 are MDHEN and SYDVKM. The CDR3 covers 18 residues. V dropped 5 bases and J dropped 6 bases, with 28 bases sitting between them. CDR3 coding DNA: TGTGCCAGCAGTCCCCGAGTGGTTACGGAGACATCCAGTAATGGCTACACCTTC. Protein sequence: CASSPRVVTETSSNGYTF.

The genes are TRBV5-6 and TRBJ2-4; D remains unclear. The CDR3 has 13 residues. V dropped 2 bases and J dropped 5 bases, with 8 bases sitting between them. Germline CDR1 and CDR2: SGHDT and YYEEEE. The CDR3 DNA reads as TGTGCCAGCAGCTTCGGCAGCGAAAACATTCAGTACTTC. It specifies CASSFGSENIQYF.

In its sample, this clone was seen once. The chain employs TRBV4-1 and TRBJ2-1; D is ambiguous. CDR3 length equals 14 residues. Trimming removed 3 bases at V and 6 bases at J, with 12 bases between. Looked up from germline, CDR1 is MGHRA and CDR2 is YSYEKL. CDR3 sequence: CASSHLMLSNEQFF. The CDR3 DNA reads as TGCGCCAGCAGCCATCTCATGCTCTCCAATGAGCAGTTCTTC.

The CDR3 region has the DNA TGCGCCAGCAGCCCGGGGACAACCGGAGCTAATGAAAAACTGTTTTTT. Its protein is CASSPGTTGANEKLFF. The V and J genes are TRBV5-1 and TRBJ1-4; D possibly corresponds to TRBD1 (6 bases). The length of the CDR3 is 16 residues. CDR1 SGHRS and CDR2 YFSETQ come from the germline V gene. V was trimmed by 4 bases and J by 3 bases, leaving 16 bases between them.

The genes are TRBV15 and TRBJ2-3; 7 positions match TRBD2. Germline-derived CDR1 and CDR2 are LNHNV and YYDKDF (reference sequence). This CDR3 has 18 residues. Trimming cost V 3 bases and J 2 bases; bases outside gene matches: 14. CDR3 loop: CATSRVPLLAAITDTQYF. The DNA of the CDR3 is TGTGCCACCAGCAGGGTACCTCTTCTAGCGGCGATCACAGATACGCAGTATTTT.

The genes are TRBV27 and TRBJ2-3; D uncertain. Trimming stripped 2 bases from V and 4 bases from J, with 4 bases between. The length of the CDR3 is 12 residues. Per germline, CDR1 MNHEY and CDR2 SMNVEV (reference sequence). CDR3 DNA sequence: TGTGCCAGCAGTTTAATTCCAGATACGCAGTATTTT. Amino acid sequence: CASSLIPDTQYF.

The rearrangement uses TRBV6-1 and TRBJ2-1, with a weak D call TRBD2 (6 bases). The CDR3 loop spans 17 amino acids. The V gene lost 4 bases and the J gene lost 6 bases, with 22 bases spanning the gap. In germline, CDR1 is MNHNS, CDR2 SASEGT. CDR3 in DNA: TGTGCCAGCAGTGGACCAGCCGCGGGACTCCGTATCAATGAGCAGTTCTTC. Protein: CASSGPAAGLRINEQFF.

The sample holds one count of this clone. This chain connects TRBV5-8 to TRBJ2-7; no definite D call. Trimming left V 4 bases short and J 2 bases short, with 10 bases between. Per germline, CDR1 SGHTS and CDR2 YDEGEE. This CDR3 contains 13 residues. The CDR3 DNA is TGTGCCAGCAGCGGGATAGACCCCTACGAGCAGTACTTC. It yields the protein CASSGIDPYEQYF.

The gene calls are TRBV6-5 and TRBJ1-2; D call uncertain. The CDR3 contains 13 residues. The germline gives CDR1 MNHEY, CDR2 SVGAGI. V was clipped by 2 bases and J by 2 bases, with 6 bases between them. CDR3 protein: CASSYVGNYGYTF. The DNA of the CDR3 is TGTGCCAGCAGTTACGTGGGGAACTATGGCTACACCTTC.

This sequence joins TRBV29-1 and TRBJ2-1, with 10 bases matching TRBD1. V lost 7 bases, J lost 7 bases, and 4 bases stayed unmatched. Germline CDR1 and CDR2: SQVTM and ANQGSEA. This CDR3 has 12 amino acids. CDR3 nucleotide sequence: TGCAGCGGGAGACAGGGGGCGAATGAGCAGTTCTTC. Amino acids: CSGRQGANEQFF.

The chain is built from TRBV7-8 and TRBJ2-2; 12 nucleotides match TRBD2. Trimming cost V 5 bases and J 7 bases; bases outside gene matches: 5. The germline V gene has CDR1 SGHVS and CDR2 FQNEAQ. CDR3 size: 15 residues. The CDR3 reads CASSRLAGDLGELFF. For the CDR3, the DNA is TGTGCCAGCAGCCGACTAGCGGGAGACCTCGGGGAGCTGTTTTTT.

This clone was picked up a small number of times. This chain joins TRBV27 and TRBJ1-1, with D perhaps matching TRBD1 (5 bases). The CDR3 totals 15 residues. V was shortened by 0 bases and J by 0 bases, with 8 bases between the two germline ends. Germline CDR1 and CDR2: MNHEY and SMNVEV (reference sequence). This chain's CDR3 is CASSLSPGMNTEAFF. The CDR3, as DNA: TGTGCCAGCAGTTTATCGCCAGGGATGAACACTGAAGCTTTCTTT.

The chain is built from TRBV29-1 and TRBJ2-3, with 10 bases aligning to TRBD2. The CDR3 length is 14 residues. Germline trimming cut 3 bases from V and 4 bases from J; bases unmatched to any gene: 4. The germline gives CDR1 SQVTM, CDR2 ANQGSEA. The CDR3 reads CSVEGTSEADTQYF. CDR3 nucleotide sequence: TGCAGCGTTGAGGGGACTAGCGAAGCAGATACGCAGTATTTT.

This clone appeared once. The genes are TRBV7-9 and TRBJ2-2; no clear D. This CDR3 comprises 11 residues. Deletions cut 4 bases from V and 9 bases from J, with 6 bases between. The germline CDR1 and CDR2 sequences are SEHNR and FQNEAQ (reference sequence). CDR3 loop: CASSSARELFF. As DNA, the CDR3 is TGTGCCAGCAGCTCCGCGCGGGAGCTGTTTTTT. The whole variable domain, remainder taken from reference TRBV7-9 and TRBJ2-2, is DTGVSQNPRHKITKRGQNVTFRCDPISEHNRLYWYRQTLGQGPEFLTYFQNEAQLEKSRLLSDRFSAERPKGSFSTLEIQRTEQGDSAMYLCASSSARELFFGEGSRLTVL.

This sequence joins TRBV11-3 and TRBJ1-1; 7 bases agree with TRBD1. Trimming took 5 bases from V and 0 from J; bases not matched to a gene: 3. Per the germline V gene, CDR1 is SGHNT and CDR2 is YENEEA. This CDR3 has 14 residues. This CDR3 reads CASSPDRVNTEAFF. For the CDR3, the DNA is TGTGCCAGCAGCCCCGACAGGGTGAACACTGAAGCTTTCTTT.